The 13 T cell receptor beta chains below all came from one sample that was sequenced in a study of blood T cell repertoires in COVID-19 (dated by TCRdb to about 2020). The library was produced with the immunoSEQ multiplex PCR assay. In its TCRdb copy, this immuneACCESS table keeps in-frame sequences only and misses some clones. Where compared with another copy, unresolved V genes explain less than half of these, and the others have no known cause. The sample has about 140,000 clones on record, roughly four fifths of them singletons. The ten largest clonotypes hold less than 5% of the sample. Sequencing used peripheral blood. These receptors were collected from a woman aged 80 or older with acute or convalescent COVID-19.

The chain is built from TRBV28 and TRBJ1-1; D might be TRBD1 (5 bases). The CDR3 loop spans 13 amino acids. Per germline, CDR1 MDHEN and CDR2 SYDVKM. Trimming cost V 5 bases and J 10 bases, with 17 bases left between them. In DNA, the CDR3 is TGTGCCAGCAGTGACTGGGGGACTATAACAGCTTTCTTT. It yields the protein CASSDWGTITAFF.

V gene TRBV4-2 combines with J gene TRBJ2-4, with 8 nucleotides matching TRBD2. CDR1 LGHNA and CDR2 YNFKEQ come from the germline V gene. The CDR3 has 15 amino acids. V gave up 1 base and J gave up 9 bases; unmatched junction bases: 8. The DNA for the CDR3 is TGTGCCAGCAGCCAAGGGGCCGGGGCGGGGGGCATTCAGTACTTC. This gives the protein CASSQGAGAGGIQYF.

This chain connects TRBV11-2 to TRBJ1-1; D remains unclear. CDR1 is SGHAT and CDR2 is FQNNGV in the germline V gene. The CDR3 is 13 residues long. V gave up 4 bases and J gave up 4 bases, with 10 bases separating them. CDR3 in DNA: TGTGCCAGCAGCTCGGGTAGAGTCACTGAAGCTTTCTTT. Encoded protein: CASSSGRVTEAFF.

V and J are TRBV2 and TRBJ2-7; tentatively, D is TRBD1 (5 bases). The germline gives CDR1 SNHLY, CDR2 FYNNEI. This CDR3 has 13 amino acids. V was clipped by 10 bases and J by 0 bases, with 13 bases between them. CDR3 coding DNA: TGTGCCACAACCAGGGCCGGCTCCTACGAGCAGTACTTC. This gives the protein CATTRAGSYEQYF.

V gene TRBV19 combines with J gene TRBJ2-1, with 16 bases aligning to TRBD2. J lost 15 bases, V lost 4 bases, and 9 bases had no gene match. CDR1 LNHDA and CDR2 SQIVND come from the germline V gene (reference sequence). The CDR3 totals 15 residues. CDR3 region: CASSSMGLAGGLAFF. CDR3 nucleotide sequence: TGTGCCAGTAGTAGTATGGGACTAGCGGGAGGGCTCGCGTTCTTC.

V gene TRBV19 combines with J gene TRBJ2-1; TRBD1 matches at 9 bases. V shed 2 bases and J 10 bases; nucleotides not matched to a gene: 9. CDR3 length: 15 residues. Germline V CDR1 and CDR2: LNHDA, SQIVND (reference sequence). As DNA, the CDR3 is TGTGCCAGTAGTATATGGGGACAGGGAATACGGGAGCAGTTCTTC. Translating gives CASSIWGQGIREQFF.

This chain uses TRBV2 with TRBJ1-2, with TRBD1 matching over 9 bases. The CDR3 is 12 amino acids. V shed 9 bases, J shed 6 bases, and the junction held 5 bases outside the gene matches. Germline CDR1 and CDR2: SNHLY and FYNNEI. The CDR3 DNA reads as TGTGCCAGGGGGACAGGGTCCGATGGCTACACCTTC. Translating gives CARGTGSDGYTF.

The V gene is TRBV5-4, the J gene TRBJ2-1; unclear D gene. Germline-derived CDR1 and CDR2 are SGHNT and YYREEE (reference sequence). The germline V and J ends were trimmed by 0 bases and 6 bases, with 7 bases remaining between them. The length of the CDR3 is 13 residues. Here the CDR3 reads CASSLEAGNEQFF. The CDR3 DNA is TGTGCCAGCAGCTTGGAGGCAGGCAATGAGCAGTTCTTC.

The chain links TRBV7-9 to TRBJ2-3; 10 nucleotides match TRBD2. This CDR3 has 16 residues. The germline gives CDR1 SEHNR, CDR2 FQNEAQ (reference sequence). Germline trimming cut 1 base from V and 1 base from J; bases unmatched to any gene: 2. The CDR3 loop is CASSLVLAGRTDTQYF. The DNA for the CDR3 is TGTGCCAGCAGCTTAGTACTAGCGGGGCGCACAGATACGCAGTATTTT.

The CDR3 region is CASSWRTGNGHGYTF. The CDR3 nucleotides are TGTGCCAGCAGCTGGCGGACAGGGAATGGACATGGCTACACCTTC. This chain joins TRBV11-2 and TRBJ1-2; 8 bases line up with TRBD1. The CDR3 consists of 15 residues. V was clipped by 4 bases and J by 6 bases; unmatched bases: 10. Germline CDR1 and CDR2: SGHAT and FQNNGV.

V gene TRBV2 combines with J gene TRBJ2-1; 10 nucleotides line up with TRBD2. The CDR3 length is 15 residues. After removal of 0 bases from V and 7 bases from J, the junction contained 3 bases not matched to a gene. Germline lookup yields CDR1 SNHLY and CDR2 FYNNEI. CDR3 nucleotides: TGTGCCAGCAGTGAAGCTAGCGGGAGGCCAAATGAGCAGTTCTTC. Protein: CASSEASGRPNEQFF.

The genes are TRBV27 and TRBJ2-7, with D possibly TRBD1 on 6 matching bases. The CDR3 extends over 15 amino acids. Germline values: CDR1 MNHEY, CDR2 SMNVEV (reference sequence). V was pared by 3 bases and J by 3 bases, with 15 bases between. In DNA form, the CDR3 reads TGTGCCAGCAGTTTCTCAACCGGGACAATCTACGAGCAGTACTTC. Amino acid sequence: CASSFSTGTIYEQYF.

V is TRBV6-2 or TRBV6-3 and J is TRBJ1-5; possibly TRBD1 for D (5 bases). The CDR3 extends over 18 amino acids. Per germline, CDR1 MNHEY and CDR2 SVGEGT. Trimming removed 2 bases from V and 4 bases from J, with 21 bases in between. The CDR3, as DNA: TGTGCCAGCAGTTACGGGTTCGGCAGGGAAAGAAGGAATCAGCCCCAGCATTTT. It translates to CASSYGFGRERRNQPQHF.